This T cell receptor (beta chain) was retrieved from a study of blood T cell repertoires in COVID-19. TCRdb's copy holds only in-frame clones and misses some; the assay was immunoSEQ multiplex PCR. In the table there are about 60,000 clones, about 86% of which are singletons. Germline V CDR1 and CDR2: MNHEY, SVGEGT. V shed 0 bases and J 4 bases; nucleotides not matched to a gene: 10. The CDR3 loop spans 18 amino acids. This sequence was found in a man in his sixties with acute or convalescent COVID-19. This chain links TRBV6-2 or TRBV6-3 with TRBJ2-1, with 9 nucleotides matching TRBD2. The sample was peripheral blood. The CDR3 loop is CASSYSPLAGIDYNEQFF. CDR3 coding DNA: TGTGCCAGCAGTTACTCCCCACTAGCGGGTATAGATTACAATGAGCAGTTCTTC.